Listed below are T cell receptor beta chains from one sample, sequenced in a study of radiotherapy plus CTLA-4 blockade in lung cancer. Generated by immunoSEQ multiplex PCR, the TCRdb table keeps only in-frame clones and is missing some. The sample lists about 76,000 clones, roughly 80% occurring once. The sequenced sample was peripheral blood, obtained from a patient treated with radiotherapy plus ipilimumab. Receptors originate from a human donor with non-small cell lung cancer who had stable disease on radiotherapy plus ipilimumab. CDR3s include the opening cysteine and the closing phenylalanine or tryptophan. A D gene is named only where the DNA matches it firmly. Rows may omit the clone size; those that give it use once, few, many or a size class.

clone_size j_call v_call d_call cdr3_nt cdr3_aa
- TRBJ1-2 TRBV10-3 TRBD1 TGTGCCAGCCAGGGGGGCAACTATGGCTACACCTTC CASQGGNYGYTF
once TRBJ1-4 TRBV4-1 - TGCGCCAGCAGCCAAGGTACAACTAATGAAAAACTGTTTTTT CASSQGTTNEKLFF
- TRBJ2-7 TRBV5-1 TRBD1 TGCGCCAGCAGCCGGGGGACAGGGGAGAGCTACGAGCAGTACTTC CASSRGTGESYEQYF
- TRBJ2-1 TRBV5-4 - TGTGCCAGCAGCTTGCCAGGGCGGGTGCTCACATACAATGAGCAGTTCTTC CASSLPGRVLTYNEQFF
- TRBJ2-5 TRBV7-2 - TGTGCCAGCAGCTTAGGCGGATCCCAAGAGACCCAGTACTTC CASSLGGSQETQYF
- TRBJ2-3 TRBV6-1 TRBD2 TGTGCCAGCAGTGGGTTAGCGGGAGCAGATACGCAGTATTTT CASSGLAGADTQYF
- TRBJ2-1 TRBV5-1 TRBD2 TGCGCCAGCAGCTTGGAAGTACTAGCGGGAGGAAATGAGCAGTTCTTC CASSLEVLAGGNEQFF
- TRBJ1-6 TRBV30 TRBD1 TGTGCCTACCGGGACAGGGGCGACTCATCACCCCTCCACTTT CAYRDRGDSSPLHF
- TRBJ2-5 TRBV5-1 - TGCGCCAGCAGCTTGCTTGAAACTAGAAGGGAGACCCAGTACTTC CASSLLETRRETQYF
- TRBJ1-4 TRBV28 - TGTGCCAGCAGAACTGGGGCTAATGAAAAACTGTTTTTT CASRTGANEKLFF
- TRBJ1-3 TRBV29-1 - TGCAGCGTTGTCGGTGGGTCTGGAAACACCATATATTTT CSVVGGSGNTIYF
few TRBJ1-3 TRBV5-6 - TGTGCCAGCAGCCTAGACAGATCTGGAAACACCATATATTTT CASSLDRSGNTIYF
- TRBJ2-7 TRBV27 TRBD2 TGTGCCAGCAGTTTGGGCGGGAGACCCTCCTACGAGCAGTACTTC CASSLGGRPSYEQYF
- TRBJ1-1 TRBV18 - TGTGCCAGCTCAATCCTTGAGGGCTACACTGAAGCTTTCTTT CASSILEGYTEAFF
- TRBJ2-5 TRBV18 - TGTGCCAGCTCACCACCGTCGGCAGGCTGGGAGACCCAGTACTTC CASSPPSAGWETQYF
once TRBJ2-3 TRBV5-1 - TGCGCCAGCAGCCCGGTCAAACTAGACACTAGCACAGATACGCAGTATTTT CASSPVKLDTSTDTQYF
- TRBJ2-3 TRBV6-6 TRBD2 TGTGCCAGCAGTTACGTGGGGGGGAGCACAGATACGCAGTATTTT CASSYVGGSTDTQYF
- TRBJ2-1 TRBV5-6 - TGTGCCAGCAGCCTGGGGGGCCTTCTCAATGAGCAGTTCTTC CASSLGGLLNEQFF
- TRBJ1-5 TRBV27 - TGTGCCAGCAGTTTAATGGGTAATCAGCCCCAGCATTTT CASSLMGNQPQHF
- TRBJ2-3 TRBV11-2 TRBD1 TGTGCCAGCAGCACACACAGGGGTAGCACAGATACGCAGTATTTT CASSTHRGSTDTQYF
- TRBJ1-2 TRBV6-6 - TGTGCCAGCAGTTACTCGAACAGGAACTATGGCTACACCTTC CASSYSNRNYGYTF
- TRBJ1-1 TRBV13 - TGTGCCAGCAGCTTAGAAGCGGGACGGACCATGAACACTGAAGCTTTCTTT CASSLEAGRTMNTEAFF
- TRBJ2-5 TRBV11-3 - TGTGCCAGCAGCCGGGCGGGCCCTGCGGAGACCCAGTACTTC CASSRAGPAETQYF
- TRBJ2-7 TRBV6-1 - TGTGCCAGCAGGTCGACAGGCGACGAGCAGTACTTC CASRSTGDEQYF
- TRBJ2-3 TRBV9 - TGTGCCAGCAGCGTAGACCCATCTGAAGATACGCAGTATTTT CASSVDPSEDTQYF
few TRBJ1-3 TRBV13 - TGTGCCAGCAGCTTAGGCCGGGGTTCCGGAAACACCATATATTTT CASSLGRGSGNTIYF
- TRBJ1-3 TRBV19 - TGTGCCAGTAGTCCCAAAATGGGAAACACCATATATTTT CASSPKMGNTIYF
- TRBJ2-2 TRBV5-1 - TGCGCCAGCAGCTTGGACACTCCCAACGGGGAGCTGTTTTTT CASSLDTPNGELFF